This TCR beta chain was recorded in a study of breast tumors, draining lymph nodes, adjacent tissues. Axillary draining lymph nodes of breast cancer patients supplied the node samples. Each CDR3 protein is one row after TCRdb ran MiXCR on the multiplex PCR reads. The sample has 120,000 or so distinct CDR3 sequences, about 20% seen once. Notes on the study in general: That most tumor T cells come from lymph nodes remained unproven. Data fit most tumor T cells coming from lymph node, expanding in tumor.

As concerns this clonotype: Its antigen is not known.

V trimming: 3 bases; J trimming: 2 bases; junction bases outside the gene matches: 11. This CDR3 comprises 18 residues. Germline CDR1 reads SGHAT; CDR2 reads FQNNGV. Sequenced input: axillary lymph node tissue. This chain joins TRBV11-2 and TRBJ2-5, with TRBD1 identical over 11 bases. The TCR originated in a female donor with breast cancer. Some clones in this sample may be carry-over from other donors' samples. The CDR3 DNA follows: TGTGCCAGCAGCTTTTTCGGGACAGGGGGAAGTCGGCAAGAGACCCAGTACTTC. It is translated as CASSFFGTGGSRQETQYF.